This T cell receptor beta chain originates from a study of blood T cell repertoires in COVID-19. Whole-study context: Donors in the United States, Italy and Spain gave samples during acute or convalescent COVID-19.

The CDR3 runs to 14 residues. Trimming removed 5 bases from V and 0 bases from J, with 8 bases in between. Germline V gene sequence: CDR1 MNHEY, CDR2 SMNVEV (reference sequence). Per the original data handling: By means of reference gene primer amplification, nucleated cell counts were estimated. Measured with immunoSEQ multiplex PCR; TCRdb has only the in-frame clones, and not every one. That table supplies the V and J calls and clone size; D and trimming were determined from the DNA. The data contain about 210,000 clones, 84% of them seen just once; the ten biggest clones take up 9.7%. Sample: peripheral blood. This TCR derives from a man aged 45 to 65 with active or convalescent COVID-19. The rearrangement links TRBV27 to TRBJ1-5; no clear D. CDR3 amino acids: CASSGLYSNQPQHF. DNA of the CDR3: TGTGCCAGCAGTGGGCTTTATAGCAATCAGCCCCAGCATTTT.